These T cell receptor beta chains were read from a single sample in a study of Tregs in tolerant kidney transplant recipients. The assay was immunoSEQ multiplex PCR, and TCRdb's table has in-frame clones only and misses some. The data hold some 68,000 clones, with 84% observed a single time. Sequences were obtained from CD4+ T cells from blood. Source of these receptors: a human donor in good health. The CDR3 runs from the conserved cysteine through the conserved F or W. A D gene is named only where the DNA matches it firmly. Expanded clones are given a class, and other clones once, few, many or no size at all.

>TRBJ2-7|TRBV5-1|NA|NA
CASSAVQGSGEQYF
>TRBJ2-5|TRBV9|few|NA
CASSVHFGASQETQYF
>TRBJ2-3|TRBV7-2|NA|NA
CASSLTLVRTDTQYF
>TRBJ2-7|TRBV5-1|NA|TRBD2
CACVAGVSGEQYF
>TRBJ2-7|TRBV18|NA|TRBD2
CASSPWGLSAIYEQYF
>TRBJ2-7|TRBV6-1|NA|TRBD2
CASSTAGGEYEQYF
>TRBJ2-7|TRBV15|many|TRBD1
CATSSGQGKQYF
>TRBJ2-1|TRBV7-2|NA|TRBD2
CASSWTSGSSYNEQFF
>TRBJ1-6|TRBV15|once|TRBD1
CATSRRQGYSPLHF
>TRBJ2-1|TRBV7-9|NA|NA
CASSLGVDNEQFF
>TRBJ2-3|TRBV7-9|once|NA
CASSPPTSQYF
>TRBJ1-5|TRBV6-6|NA|NA
CASSQRMSNQPQHF
>TRBJ2-1|TRBV4-2|NA|NA
CASSQDRNPYNEQFF
>TRBJ2-7|TRBV5-6|NA|TRBD1
CASSLPGQPYEQYF
>TRBJ1-1|TRBV7-6|many|NA
CASSQGQGRAFF
>TRBJ1-1|TRBV11-3|once|TRBD1
CASHRGGRNTEAFF
>TRBJ1-1|TRBV7-2|many|NA
CAVGQAISSTEAFF
>TRBJ2-4|TRBV9|NA|TRBD2
CASSVDSGGAVQYF
>TRBJ1-1|TRBV20-1|NA|NA
CSARVGGWTFF
>TRBJ2-7|TRBV27|NA|TRBD1
CASSLPPTGHEQYF
>TRBJ1-1|TRBV5-1|NA|NA
CASSLVGGSTEAFF
>TRBJ2-2|TRBV25-1|once|NA
CASRGGPTGELFF
>TRBJ2-3|TRBV7-2|NA|NA
CASSPRISTDTQYF
>TRBJ1-2|TRBV18|NA|NA
CASSIGPQGPIANSYGYTF
>TRBJ2-1|TRBV7-9|NA|NA
CASSLGVMVF
>TRBJ1-1|TRBV7-2|NA|NA
CASSVEGQGLTEAFF
>TRBJ1-6|TRBV4-1|NA|NA
CASSQVGRGRYNSPLHF
>TRBJ2-5|TRBV29-1|once|TRBD1
CSAEGQGVGETQYF
>TRBJ2-5|TRBV6-1|NA|TRBD1
CASNRGQNEETQYF
>TRBJ1-4|TRBV5-1|NA|NA
CASSLAEHGAGNEKLFF
>TRBJ1-2|TRBV27|NA|TRBD1
CASSYRDRGLRRKYGYTF
>TRBJ2-5|TRBV6-6|NA|NA
CASTTFGQKETQYF
>TRBJ1-3|TRBV18|NA|NA
CASSPGTLGGNTIYF
>TRBJ2-5|TRBV11-3|NA|NA
CASSPDSQETQYF
>TRBJ1-2|TRBV5-4|NA|NA
CASSLVGPSVGYTF
>TRBJ2-5|TRBV19|NA|NA
CASSMGDSKETQYF
>TRBJ2-1|TRBV7-2|NA|TRBD2
CASSFASGRALTYNEQFF
>TRBJ2-5|TRBV7-6|NA|NA
CASSLERGETQYF
>TRBJ2-5|TRBV2|NA|NA
CASSEEKTQYF
>TRBJ2-7|TRBV28|NA|NA
CASGISGSYEQYF